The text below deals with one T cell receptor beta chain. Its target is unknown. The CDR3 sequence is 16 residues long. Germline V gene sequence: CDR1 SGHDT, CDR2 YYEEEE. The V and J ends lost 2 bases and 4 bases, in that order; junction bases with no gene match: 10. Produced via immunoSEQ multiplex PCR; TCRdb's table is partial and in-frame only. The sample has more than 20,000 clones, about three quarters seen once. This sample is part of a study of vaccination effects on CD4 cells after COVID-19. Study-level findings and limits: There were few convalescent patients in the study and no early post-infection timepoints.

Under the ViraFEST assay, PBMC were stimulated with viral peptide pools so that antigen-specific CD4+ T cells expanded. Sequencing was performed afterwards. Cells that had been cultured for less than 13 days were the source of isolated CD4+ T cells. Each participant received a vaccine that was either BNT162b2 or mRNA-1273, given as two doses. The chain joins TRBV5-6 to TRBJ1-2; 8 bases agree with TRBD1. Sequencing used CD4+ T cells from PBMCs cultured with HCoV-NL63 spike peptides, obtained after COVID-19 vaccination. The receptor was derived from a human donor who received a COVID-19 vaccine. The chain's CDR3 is CASSLTSQGVGYGYTF. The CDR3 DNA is TGTGCCAGCAGCTTAACCTCACAGGGGGTCGGCTATGGCTACACCTTC.